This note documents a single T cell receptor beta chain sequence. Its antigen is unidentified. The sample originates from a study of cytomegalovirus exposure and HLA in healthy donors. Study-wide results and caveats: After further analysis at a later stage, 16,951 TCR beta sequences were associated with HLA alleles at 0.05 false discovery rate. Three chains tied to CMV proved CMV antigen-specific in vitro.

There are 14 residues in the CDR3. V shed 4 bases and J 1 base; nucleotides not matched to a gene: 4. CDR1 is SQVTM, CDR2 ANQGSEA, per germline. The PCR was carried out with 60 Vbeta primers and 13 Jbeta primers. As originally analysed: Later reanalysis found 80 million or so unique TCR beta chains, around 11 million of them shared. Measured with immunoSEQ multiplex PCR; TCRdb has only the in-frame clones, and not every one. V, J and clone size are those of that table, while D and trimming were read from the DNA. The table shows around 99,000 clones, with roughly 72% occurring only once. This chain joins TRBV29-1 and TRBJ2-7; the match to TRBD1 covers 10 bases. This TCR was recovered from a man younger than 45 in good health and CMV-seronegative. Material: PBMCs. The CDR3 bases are TGCAGCGTTGCAGGGGACAGGGGTTCCTACGAGCAGTACTTC. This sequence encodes CSVAGDRGSYEQYF.